This T cell receptor beta chain was sequenced during a study of sequential checkpoint blockade in melanoma (dated by TCRdb to between 2018 and 2021). The study in broad terms: Using 1:1 randomization, the trial assigned patients either to first-line nivolumab followed by ipilimumab (arm A) or to ipilimumab followed by nivolumab (arm B). TCRbeta immunosequencing was performed on DNA from around 91 pretreatment melanoma tumor samples. For about 22 patients, matched tumor biopsies were taken both before treatment and at week 13, after single-agent nivolumab (arm A) or ipilimumab (arm B). About three quarters of the matched tumor biopsy pairs taken before and after treatment were from the same lesion. Maintenance nivolumab came after both trial sequences.

General study outcomes and caveats: The response-prediction model combining TCR metrics and mutation burden needs validation in larger, independent patient cohorts. Patients whose tumor T-cell fraction and clonality increased by week 13 were about 30 times more likely to achieve clinical benefit. PD-L1 staining and CD8+ T-cell counts correlated with tumor T-cell fraction and clonality, whereas mutational load did not. In the nivolumab-first arm (arm A), an association was found between pretreatment tumor TIL clonality and response (P = .04). Within-arm analyses of tumor T-cell fraction were constrained by small sample sizes and reduced statistical power.

V is reduced by 2 bases and J by 0 bases, leaving a spacing of 29 bases between them. From the cysteine through the phenylalanine, the CDR3 covers 22 amino acids. The CDR3 DNA has 66 bases and is translated from base 1. The germline V gene sets CDR1 to SGDLS and CDR2 to YYNGEE. This clone appeared a few times. Its cognate antigen has yet to be identified. Base quality data are lacking; no much larger clone is found one base away. This sample's treatment or condition label indicates: randomized to nivolumab then ipilimumab (arm A) or the reverse (arm B). None of the trial patients had been given prior DNA-damaging chemotherapy. CheckMate 064, a randomized, open-label phase II trial of sequential checkpoint blockade, was the source of the samples, all of which came from patients with melanoma. Genomic DNA from formalin-fixed paraffin-embedded (FFPE) tissue samples served as the input for tumor TCR sequencing.

The immunoSEQ Assay was used to immunosequence TCRbeta CDR3 regions from genomic DNA. Before high-throughput sequencing, the genomic DNA was amplified using bias-controlled multiplex PCR. The original pipeline was this. To quantify the absolute abundance of each unique TCRbeta CDR3 region, the sequences were collapsed and filtered. Clonality, defined as 1 minus Pielou's evenness, was calculated using productive rearrangements only. Tumor T-cell fraction was computed by normalizing TCRbeta template counts to usable DNA, estimated from several housekeeping genes. A previously published method was used to identify clones with significantly greater frequencies in on-treatment samples than in baseline samples. TCRdb carries this immuneACCESS record with in-frame sequences only. Its versions omit some clonotypes, under half of them owing to an unresolved V gene in the studies checked, with the rest unexplained. V and J calls and clone size are those listed in that table; D and trimming were worked out from the DNA. In this sample the table shows about 18,000 clones, more than 25% of which occur a single time. The ten largest clones represent roughly 7.2% of the sample.

The TCR originated in a human donor with melanoma. The sequencing used tumor tissue (inferred from file names), collected from a patient given nivolumab and ipilimumab in sequence. The rearrangement joined TRBV9 to TRBJ1-4, with the D gene too uncertain to name. DNA sequence: TGTGCCAGCAGCGTTAGGGTTTATGAATTCCCGGCCCCTGTTGCAACTAATGAAAAACTGTTTTTT. Translated, this gives CASSVRVYEFPAPVATNEKLFF.